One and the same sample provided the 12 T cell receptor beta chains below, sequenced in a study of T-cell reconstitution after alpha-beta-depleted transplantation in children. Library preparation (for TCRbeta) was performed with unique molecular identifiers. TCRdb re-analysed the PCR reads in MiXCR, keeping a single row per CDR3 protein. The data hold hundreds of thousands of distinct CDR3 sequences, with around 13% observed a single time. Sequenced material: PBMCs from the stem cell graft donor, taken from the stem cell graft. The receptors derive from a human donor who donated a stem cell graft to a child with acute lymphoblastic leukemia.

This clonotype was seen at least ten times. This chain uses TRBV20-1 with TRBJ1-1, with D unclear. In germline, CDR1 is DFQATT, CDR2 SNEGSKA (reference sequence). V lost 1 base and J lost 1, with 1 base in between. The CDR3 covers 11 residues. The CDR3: CSARGNTEAFF. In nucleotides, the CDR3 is TGCAGTGCTAGAGGGAACACTGAAGCTTTCTTT.

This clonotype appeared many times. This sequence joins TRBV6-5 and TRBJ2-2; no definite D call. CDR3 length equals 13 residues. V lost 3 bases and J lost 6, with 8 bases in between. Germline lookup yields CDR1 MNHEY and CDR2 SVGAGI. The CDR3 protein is CASSYGRAGELFF. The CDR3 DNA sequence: TGTGCCAGCAGTTATGGGCGTGCCGGGGAGCTGTTTTTT.

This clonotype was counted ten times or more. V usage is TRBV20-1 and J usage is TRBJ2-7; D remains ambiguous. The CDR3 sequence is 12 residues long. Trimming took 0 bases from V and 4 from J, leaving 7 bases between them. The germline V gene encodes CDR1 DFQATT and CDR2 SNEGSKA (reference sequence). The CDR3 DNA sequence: TGCAGTGCTAGAGAGGACCGGTACGAGCAGTACTTC. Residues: CSAREDRYEQYF.

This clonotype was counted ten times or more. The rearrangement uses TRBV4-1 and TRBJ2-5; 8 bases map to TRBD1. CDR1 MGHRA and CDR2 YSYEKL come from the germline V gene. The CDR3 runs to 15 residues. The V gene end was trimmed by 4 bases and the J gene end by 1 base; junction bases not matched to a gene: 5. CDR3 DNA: TGCGCCAGCAGCCTCGGACAGGGTCCCCAAGAGACCCAGTACTTC. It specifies CASSLGQGPQETQYF.

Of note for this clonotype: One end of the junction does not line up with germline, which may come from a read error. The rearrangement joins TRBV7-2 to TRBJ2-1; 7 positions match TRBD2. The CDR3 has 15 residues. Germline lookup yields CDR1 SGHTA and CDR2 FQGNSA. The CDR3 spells CSSSRTSLPFNEQFF. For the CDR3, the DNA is TGTTCCAGCAGCCGGACTAGTCTCCCCTTCAATGAGCAGTTCTTC.

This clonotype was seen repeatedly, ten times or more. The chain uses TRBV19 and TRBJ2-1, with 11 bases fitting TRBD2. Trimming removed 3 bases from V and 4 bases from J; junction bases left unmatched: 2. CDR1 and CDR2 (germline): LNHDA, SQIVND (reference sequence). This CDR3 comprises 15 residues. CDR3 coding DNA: TGTGCCAGTAGTATGACTAGCGGGATTTACAATGAGCAGTTCTTC. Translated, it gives CASSMTSGIYNEQFF.

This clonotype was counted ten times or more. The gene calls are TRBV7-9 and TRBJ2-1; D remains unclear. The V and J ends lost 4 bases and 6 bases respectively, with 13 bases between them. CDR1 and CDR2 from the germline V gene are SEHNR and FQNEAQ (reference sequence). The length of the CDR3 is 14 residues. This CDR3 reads CASSSRTLSNEQFF. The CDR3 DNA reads TGTGCCAGCAGCTCCCGTACTCTCAGCAATGAGCAGTTCTTC.

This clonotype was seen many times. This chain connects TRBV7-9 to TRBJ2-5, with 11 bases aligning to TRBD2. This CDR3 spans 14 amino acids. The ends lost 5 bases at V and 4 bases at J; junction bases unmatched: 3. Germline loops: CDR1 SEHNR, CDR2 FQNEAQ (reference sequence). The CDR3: CASSVTSGGETQYF. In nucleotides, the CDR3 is TGTGCCAGCAGCGTCACTAGCGGGGGAGAGACCCAGTACTTC.

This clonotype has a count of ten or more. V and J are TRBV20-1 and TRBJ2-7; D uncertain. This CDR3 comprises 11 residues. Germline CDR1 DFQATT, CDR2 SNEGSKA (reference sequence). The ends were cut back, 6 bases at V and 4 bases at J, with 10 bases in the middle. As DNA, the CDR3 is TGCAGTGCCACCGTGGTATACGAGCAGTACTTC. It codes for CSATVVYEQYF.

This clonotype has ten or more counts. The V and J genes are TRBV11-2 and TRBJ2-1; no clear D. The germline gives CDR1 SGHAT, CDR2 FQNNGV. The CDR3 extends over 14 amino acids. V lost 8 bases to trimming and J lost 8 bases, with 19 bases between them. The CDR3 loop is CASGRQPGVDEQFF. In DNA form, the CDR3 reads TGTGCCAGCGGCCGACAACCTGGGGTCGATGAGCAGTTCTTC.

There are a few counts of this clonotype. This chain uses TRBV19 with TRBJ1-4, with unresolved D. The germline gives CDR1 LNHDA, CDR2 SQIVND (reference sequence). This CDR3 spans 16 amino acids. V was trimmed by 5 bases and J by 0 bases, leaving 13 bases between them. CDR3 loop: CASSLWTYSTNEKLFF. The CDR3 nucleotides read TGTGCCAGTAGTCTCTGGACTTACTCAACTAATGAAAAACTGTTTTTT.

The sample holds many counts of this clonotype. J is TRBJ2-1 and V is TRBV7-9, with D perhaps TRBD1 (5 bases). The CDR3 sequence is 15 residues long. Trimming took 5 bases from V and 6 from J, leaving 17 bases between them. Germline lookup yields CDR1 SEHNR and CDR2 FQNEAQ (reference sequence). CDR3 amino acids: CASSPLRARVNEQFF. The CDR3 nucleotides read TGTGCCAGCAGCCCCCTCAGGGCTCGGGTCAATGAGCAGTTCTTC. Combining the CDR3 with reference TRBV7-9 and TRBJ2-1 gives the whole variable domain DTGVSQNPRHKITKRGQNVTFRCDPISEHNRLYWYRQTLGQGPEFLTYFQNEAQLEKSRLLSDRFSAERPKGSFSTLEIQRTEQGDSAMYLCASSPLRARVNEQFFGPGTRLTVL.